The next 9 T cell receptor beta chains were all read from a single sample in a study of identical twins. MiXCR was run by TCRdb on the 5' RACE reads, yielding one entry per CDR3 protein. The data contain 200,000 to 250,000 distinct CDR3 sequences, 10% of them singletons. Input material: memory T cells sorted from blood. Source of these receptors: a man aged 50-60 years in good health.

This clonotype was picked up a small number of times. The genes are TRBV25-1 and TRBJ1-2; D is perhaps TRBD1 (5 bases). Germline lookup yields CDR1 MGHDK and CDR2 SYGVNS. The CDR3 is 15 amino acids. V gave up 7 bases and J gave up 4 bases, with 19 bases separating them. CDR3 loop: CASTRAGDGPYGYTF. In nucleotides, the CDR3 is TGTGCCAGCACCCGAGCGGGGGACGGACCCTATGGCTACACCTTC.

At least ten counts were recorded for this clonotype. The gene calls are TRBV9 and TRBJ2-1; the match to TRBD2 covers 14 bases. Germline values: CDR1 SGDLS, CDR2 YYNGEE. V shed 0 bases and J 6 bases; nucleotides not matched to a gene: 5. This CDR3 contains 17 residues. For the CDR3, the DNA is TGTGCCAGCAGCGTAGAACCGACTAGCGGGAGGGGCAATGAGCAGTTCTTC. This codes for CASSVEPTSGRGNEQFF.

The J gene is TRBJ1-2, the V gene TRBV7-2; possibly TRBD1 for D (6 bases). Germline-derived CDR1 and CDR2 are SGHTA and FQGNSA. The CDR3 has 17 residues. V lost 5 bases and J 2 bases, leaving 21 bases between the germline ends. CDR3 coding DNA: TGTGCCAGCAGCCATATAAACACCGGGACACCAAACTATGGCTACACCTTC. Translating it yields CASSHINTGTPNYGYTF. The full variable domain, completed using reference TRBV7-2 and TRBJ1-2, is GAGVSQSPSNKVTEKGKDVELRCDPISGHTALYWYRQSLGQGLEFLIYFQGNSAPDKSGLPSDRFSAERTGGSVSTLTIQRTQQEDSAVYLCASSHINTGTPNYGYTFGSGTRLTVV.

This clonotype has a handful of counts. The J gene is TRBJ2-5, the V gene TRBV3-1; D is perhaps TRBD2 (6 bases). Germline CDR1 and CDR2: LGHDT and YNNKEL (reference sequence). The CDR3 totals 16 residues. Trimming took off 1 base at V and 0 bases at J, with 12 bases between the two ends. The CDR3 sequence is CASSQVSAGYQETQYF. The CDR3 nucleotides are TGTGCCAGCAGCCAAGTCTCCGCGGGGTACCAAGAGACCCAGTACTTC.

This clonotype came up a few times. This sequence joins TRBV28 and TRBJ1-5; 8 bases map to TRBD1. Germline CDR1 is MDHEN and CDR2 is SYDVKM. This CDR3 is 15 amino acids long. V dropped 3 bases and J dropped 7; count of bases not matched to a gene: 8. This chain's CDR3 is CASSFGQGAYQPQHF. CDR3 sequence (DNA): TGTGCCAGCAGTTTTGGTCAGGGGGCATACCAGCCCCAGCATTTT.

This clonotype showed up many times. The CDR3 coding sequence is TGTGCCAGCAGCTACCTCGGGCTAGCGGGGTTCTTGACTTCCTACAATGAGCAGTTCTTC. Protein sequence: CASSYLGLAGFLTSYNEQFF. V gene TRBV12-3 or TRBV12-4 combines with J gene TRBJ2-1, with 9 bases aligning to TRBD2. Trimming cost V 6 bases and J 1 base; bases outside gene matches: 19. This CDR3 is 20 amino acids long.

The table lists this clonotype with many counts. CDR3 coding DNA: TGTGCCAGCAGCGACAGGGGCAGGGGTGAGCAGTTCTTC. It specifies CASSDRGRGEQFF. The chain uses TRBV12-3 or TRBV12-4 and TRBJ2-1; 8 bases line up with TRBD1. Germline trimming cut 6 bases from V and 9 bases from J; bases unmatched to any gene: 7. The CDR3 has 13 residues.

This clonotype has at least ten counts. The chain carries TRBV28 and TRBJ1-6; D gene uncertain. Germline V lookup: CDR1 MDHEN, CDR2 SYDVKM. Trimming removed 7 bases from V and 9 bases from J, with 13 bases in between. This CDR3 spans 13 amino acids. CDR3 amino acids: CASTRVTSSPLHF. DNA for the CDR3: TGTGCCAGCACAAGGGTCACTAGTTCACCCCTCCACTTT.

The rearrangement joins TRBV20-1 to TRBJ2-3; 8 nucleotides align to TRBD2. Germline trimming cut 3 bases from V and 5 bases from J; bases unmatched to any gene: 10. The germline V gene has CDR1 DFQATT and CDR2 SNEGSKA (reference sequence). The CDR3 totals 15 residues. CDR3 loop: CSASMAGGRGDTQYF. CDR3 nucleotide sequence: TGCAGTGCTAGCATGGCGGGAGGAAGGGGAGATACGCAGTATTTT.